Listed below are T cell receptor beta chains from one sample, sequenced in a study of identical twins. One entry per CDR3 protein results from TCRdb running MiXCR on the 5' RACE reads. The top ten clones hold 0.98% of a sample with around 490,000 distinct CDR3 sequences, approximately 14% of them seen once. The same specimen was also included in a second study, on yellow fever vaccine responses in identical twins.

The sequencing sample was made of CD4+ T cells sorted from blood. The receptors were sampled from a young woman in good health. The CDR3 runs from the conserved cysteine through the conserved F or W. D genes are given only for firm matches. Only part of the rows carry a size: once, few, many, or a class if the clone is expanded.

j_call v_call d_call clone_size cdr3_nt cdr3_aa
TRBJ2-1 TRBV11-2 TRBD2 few TGTGCCAGCAGCCAAGGACTAGCCAATGAGCAGTTCTTC CASSQGLANEQFF
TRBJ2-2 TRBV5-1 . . TGCGCCAGCAGCAGTGGACAAGACACCGGGGAGCTGTTTTTT CASSSGQDTGELFF
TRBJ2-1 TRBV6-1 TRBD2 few TGTGCCAGCAGTCTCGGGACTAGCAACGACAATGAGCAGTTCTTC CASSLGTSNDNEQFF
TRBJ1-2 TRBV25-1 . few TGTGCCAGCAGTGAAACCGGGTTTGGCTACACCTTC CASSETGFGYTF
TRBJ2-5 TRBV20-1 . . TGCAGTGCCCCCACTACGGAGACCCAGTACTTC CSAPTTETQYF
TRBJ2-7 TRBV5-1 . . TGCGCCAGCAGCTTGGCCGGGACTCTCTCCTACGAGCAGTACTTC CASSLAGTLSYEQYF
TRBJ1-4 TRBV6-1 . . TGTGCCAGCAAAACACCCACAAATGAAAAACTGTTTTTT CASKTPTNEKLFF
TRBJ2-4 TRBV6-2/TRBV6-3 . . TGTGCCAGCAGTTACGACACAGGGCTAAGCATTCAGTACTTC CASSYDTGLSIQYF
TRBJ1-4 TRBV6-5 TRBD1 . TGTGCCAGCAGTTACTCGACAGGGGGTGAAAAACTGTTTTTT CASSYSTGGEKLFF
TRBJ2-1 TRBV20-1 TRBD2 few TGCAGTGCTAGGAAACTAGCGGTATCCTACAATGAGCAGTTCTTC CSARKLAVSYNEQFF
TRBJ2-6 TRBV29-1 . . TGCAGCGTTGGTTCCGTGAGCTCTGGGGCCAACGTCCTGACTTTC CSVGSVSSGANVLTF
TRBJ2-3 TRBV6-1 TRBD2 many TGTGCCAGCAGGGCGACTAGCGGGGGAACAGATACGCAGTATTTT CASRATSGGTDTQYF
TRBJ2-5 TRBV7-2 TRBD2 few TGTGCCAGCAGCTCCCGAGCGGGGCAAGAGACCCAGTACTTC CASSSRAGQETQYF
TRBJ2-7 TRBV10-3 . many TGTGCCATCAGCGGTCTTACCTACGAGCAGTACTTC CAISGLTYEQYF
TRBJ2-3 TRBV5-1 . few TGCGCCAGCAGCTTGGTAGGGACTGGGGATACGCAGTATTTT CASSLVGTGDTQYF
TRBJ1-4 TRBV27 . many TGTGCCAGCAGTTCCTCGACAGCAACTAATGAAAAACTGTTTTTT CASSSSTATNEKLFF
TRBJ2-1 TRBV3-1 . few TGTGCCAGCGCTTCCCCCCGGGACTACAATGAGCAGTTCTTC CASASPRDYNEQFF
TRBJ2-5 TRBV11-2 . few TGTGCCAGCAGCTTGGTTGCCCGGACTAACCCCAGGGAGACCCAGTACTTC CASSLVARTNPRETQYF
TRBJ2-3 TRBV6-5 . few TGTGCCAGCAGTTTGACCAAGAAGAACTTAGAACCAGATACGCAGTATTTT CASSLTKKNLEPDTQYF
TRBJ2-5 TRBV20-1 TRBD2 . TGCAGTGCTAGAGACGGGGGGGCCCCTACGGCCCAGTACTTC CSARDGGAPTAQYF
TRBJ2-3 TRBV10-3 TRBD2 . TGTGCCTCGCGGAGCGGGGGTCTCCTCACAGATACGCAGTATTTT CASRSGGLLTDTQYF
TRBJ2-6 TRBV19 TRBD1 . TGTGCCAGTAGGAGACAGGGTAAATCTGACTCTGGGGCCAACGTCCTGACTTTC CASRRQGKSDSGANVLTF
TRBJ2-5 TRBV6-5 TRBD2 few TGTGCCAGCAGTTACTCGGGGAGGGCAGCGGACCACCAAGAGACCCAGTACTTC CASSYSGRAADHQETQYF